The 25 T cell receptor beta chains given below trace back to one sample, sequenced in a study of neoadjuvant nivolumab and ipilimumab in lung cancer. Profiled with immunoSEQ multiplex PCR; TCRdb holds only in-frame clones, not every one. The data show some 13,000 clones, with approximately 68% seen just once and approximately 25% held by the top ten. The specimen was peripheral blood, collected after neoadjuvant nivolumab, alone or with ipilimumab, at or shortly before surgery. The receptor set was obtained from an adult with non-small cell lung cancer.

This chain connects TRBV5-1 to TRBJ1-5; no definite D call. CDR1 SGHRS and CDR2 YFSETQ come from the germline V gene. This CDR3 region has 15 residues. Trimming stripped 4 bases from V and 3 bases from J, with 14 bases between. The CDR3 sequence is CASSPEGSFNQPQHF. The CDR3 DNA is TGCGCCAGCAGCCCCGAGGGCAGTTTCAATCAGCCCCAGCATTTT.

This sequence joins TRBV14 and TRBJ1-4; no firm D call. The CDR3 sequence is 14 residues long. V was clipped by 1 base and J by 6 bases, with 9 bases between them. In germline, CDR1 is SGHDN, CDR2 FVKESK. As DNA, the CDR3 is TGTGCCAGCAGCCAAGTGGGAGGGTATGAAAAACTGTTTTTT. Its protein product is CASSQVGGYEKLFF.

CDR3 sequence: CASSLHRTYEQYF. CDR3 bases: TGTGCCAGCAGCTTACACCGAACCTACGAGCAGTACTTC. This chain uses TRBV7-2 with TRBJ2-7; D gene ambiguous. The V gene's germline CDR1 is SGHTA and CDR2 FQGNSA. The CDR3 has 13 amino acids. V lost 2 bases to trimming and J lost 2 bases, with 7 bases between them.

A word on this clone: The junction departs from germline at one end; a sequencing error may be responsible. The chain uses TRBV7-7 and TRBJ2-3, with no clear D. CDR1 is SSHAT, CDR2 FNYEAQ, per germline (reference sequence). This CDR3 comprises 14 residues. CDR3 DNA sequence: TGTGCTAGCAGCTTATCCGATTGGTCAGATACGCAGTATTTT. This sequence encodes CASSLSDWSDTQYF.

The CDR3, as DNA: TGTGCCAGCAGCTTGGAACAGGGGAGCACAGATACGCAGTATTTT. Encoded protein: CASSLEQGSTDTQYF. The V and J genes are TRBV5-6 and TRBJ2-3, with 7 bases identical to TRBD1. CDR3 length equals 15 residues. V was pared by 0 bases and J by 0 bases, with 1 base of the junction left unmatched. CDR1 and CDR2 from the germline V gene are SGHDT and YYEEEE.

There are a few counts of this clone. This rearrangement joins TRBV4-2 to TRBJ1-1; no clear D gene. V was shortened by 0 bases and J by 5 bases, with 19 bases between the two germline ends. The CDR3 contains 17 residues. The V gene's germline CDR1 is LGHNA and CDR2 YNFKEQ. CDR3 residues: CASSQEEGRGLGTEAFF. DNA for the CDR3: TGTGCCAGCAGCCAAGAGGAAGGGAGAGGGTTGGGGACTGAAGCTTTCTTT.

The chain uses TRBV5-1 and TRBJ1-1; D call uncertain. V lost 0 bases and J lost 4, with 4 bases in between. Germline V gene lookup returns CDR1 SGHRS and CDR2 YFSETQ. CDR3 length equals 12 residues. The CDR3 sequence is CASSLVGTEAFF. The CDR3 DNA reads TGCGCCAGCAGCTTGGTCGGCACTGAAGCTTTCTTT.

The CDR3 sequence: CASTPNRDYEQYF. Here the CDR3 DNA reads TGCGCCAGCACTCCGAATAGGGACTACGAGCAGTACTTC. The chain carries TRBV10-2 and TRBJ2-7, with D unresolved. Looked up from germline, CDR1 is WSHSY and CDR2 is SAAADI. Trimming took off 7 bases at V and 3 bases at J, with 13 bases between the two ends. CDR3 size: 13 residues.

The chain combines TRBV5-1 with TRBJ2-2; 11 nucleotides align to TRBD2. The ends lost 5 bases at V and 3 bases at J; junction bases unmatched: 3. In germline, CDR1 is SGHRS, CDR2 YFSETQ. This CDR3 contains 15 residues. The CDR3 spells CASRPLAGDTGELFF. In DNA form, the CDR3 reads TGCGCCAGCAGGCCACTAGCGGGAGACACCGGGGAGCTGTTTTTT.

The chain employs TRBV7-2 and TRBJ2-7; D ambiguous. Trimming stripped 5 bases from V and 2 bases from J, with 13 bases between. Germline CDR1 and CDR2: SGHTA and FQGNSA. CDR3 length: 14 amino acids. The CDR3 bases are TGTGCCAGCAGCCCTGGTAGCAGCACCTACGAGCAGTACTTC. Protein product: CASSPGSSTYEQYF. The complete variable domain, with remaining parts taken from reference TRBV7-2 and TRBJ2-7, reads GAGVSQSPSNKVTEKGKDVELRCDPISGHTALYWYRQSLGQGLEFLIYFQGNSAPDKSGLPSDRFSAERTGGSVSTLTIQRTQQEDSAVYLCASSPGSSTYEQYFGPGTRLTVT.

The genes are TRBV18 and TRBJ1-1; no definite D call. CDR1 and CDR2 (germline): KGHSH, LQKENI. With 3 bases removed from V and 5 bases from J, the gap between germline ends came to 16 bases. The CDR3 runs 15 residues. CDR3 bases: TGTGCCAGCTCACCCACTTACGAAGTAAGGACTGAAGCTTTCTTT. Protein product: CASSPTYEVRTEAFF.

The chain joins TRBV5-4 to TRBJ2-2, with 9 bases identical to TRBD1. Looked up from germline, CDR1 is SGHNT and CDR2 is YYREEE (reference sequence). The CDR3 has 16 residues. V shed 4 bases and J 2 bases; nucleotides not matched to a gene: 6. The CDR3 loop reads CASSLDRGSNTGELFF. As DNA, the CDR3 is TGTGCCAGCAGCCTGGACAGGGGTAGTAACACCGGGGAGCTGTTTTTT.

The chain recombines TRBV2 with TRBJ1-4; D gene uncertain. V lost 7 bases to trimming and J lost 4 bases, with 13 bases between them. Looked up from germline, CDR1 is SNHLY and CDR2 is FYNNEI. The CDR3 totals 14 residues. The CDR3 protein is CASILQQVNEKLFF. For the CDR3, the DNA is TGTGCCAGCATTCTTCAGCAGGTTAATGAAAAACTGTTTTTT. Variable domain in full (rest from reference TRBV2 and TRBJ1-4): EPEVTQTPSHQVTQMGQEVILRCVPISNHLYFYWYRQILGQKVEFLVSFYNNEISEKSEIFDDQFSVERPDGSNFTLKIRSTKLEDSAMYFCASILQQVNEKLFFGSGTQLSVL.

CDR3: CASSQYTGNYGYTF. CDR3 sequence (DNA): TGCGCCAGCAGCCAATACACAGGGAACTATGGCTACACCTTC. The chain has TRBV4-3 and TRBJ1-2; D perhaps matches TRBD1 (6 bases). V shed 2 bases and J shed 2 bases, with 9 bases lying between them. Looked up from germline, CDR1 is LGHNA and CDR2 is YSLEER. This CDR3 spans 14 amino acids.

The rearrangement links TRBV30 to TRBJ2-1; 7 bases line up with TRBD1. V shed 3 bases, J shed 4 bases, and the junction held 3 bases outside the gene matches. Germline V gene data show CDR1 as GTSNPN and CDR2 as SVGIG (reference sequence). The length of the CDR3 is 13 residues. The CDR3 bases are TGTGCCTGGAGGGGACAGCGGTACAATGAGCAGTTCTTC. Encoded protein: CAWRGQRYNEQFF.

The chain links TRBV6-6 to TRBJ2-1; a possible D gene is TRBD2 (6 bases). Germline V gene data show CDR1 as MNHNY and CDR2 as SVGAGI (reference sequence). The CDR3 has 15 residues. Trimming took off 2 bases at V and 4 bases at J, with 12 bases between the two ends. Here the CDR3 DNA reads TGTGCCAGCAGTTACCCCGGGACTTCGTACAATGAGCAGTTCTTC. It encodes CASSYPGTSYNEQFF.

V gene TRBV29-1 combines with J gene TRBJ1-1; possible D gene TRBD1, 5 bases. Trimming stripped 6 bases from V and 3 bases from J, with 14 bases between. Germline V gene data show CDR1 as SQVTM and CDR2 as ANQGSEA. CDR3 length equals 13 residues. This chain's CDR3 is CSVLGQLDTEAFF. CDR3 nucleotide sequence: TGCAGCGTCCTGGGGCAGCTGGACACTGAAGCTTTCTTT.

The J gene is TRBJ2-7, the V gene TRBV30; maybe TRBD2 (5 bases). The V and J ends lost 0 bases and 3 bases respectively, with 12 bases between them. Germline CDR1 reads GTSNPN; CDR2 reads SVGIG (reference sequence). This CDR3 spans 14 amino acids. CDR3 DNA sequence: TGTGCCTGGAGTGTAGGAGGTGGGAGCTACGAGCAGTACTTC. Its protein product is CAWSVGGGSYEQYF.

The rearrangement links TRBV4-3 to TRBJ1-4; unclear D gene. Looked up from germline, CDR1 is LGHNA and CDR2 is YSLEER. The CDR3 covers 15 residues. Trimming took 3 bases from V and 5 from J, leaving 13 bases between them. The CDR3 sequence: CASSQVWTGNEKLFF. The CDR3, as DNA: TGCGCCAGCAGCCAGGTTTGGACTGGAAATGAAAAACTGTTTTTT.

This clone was seen only once. This rearrangement joins TRBV2 to TRBJ2-1; TRBD2 matches 7 bases. Germline CDR1 is SNHLY and CDR2 is FYNNEI. Trimming removed 7 bases from V and 1 base from J; junction bases left unmatched: 7. This CDR3 is built from 15 residues. The CDR3 bases are TGTGCCAGCATTTCAAGCGGGGATTCCTACAATGAGCAGTTCTTC. It codes for CASISSGDSYNEQFF.

With respect to this clone: This specimen includes other DNA sequences encoding the same CDR3. The chain has TRBV5-1 and TRBJ1-2, with TRBD1 matching over 10 bases. The CDR3 has 14 residues. Trimming took 3 bases from V and 6 from J; bases not matched to a gene: 5. Germline V lookup: CDR1 SGHRS, CDR2 YFSETQ. The CDR3 reads CASSSGQGVDGYTF. The CDR3 nucleotides are TGCGCCAGCAGCTCCGGACAGGGGGTAGATGGCTACACCTTC.

This clone was counted a few times. The J gene is TRBJ1-1, the V gene TRBV18, with no clear D. The CDR3 consists of 14 residues. V was trimmed by 3 bases and J by 5 bases, leaving 13 bases between them. Germline CDR1 KGHSH, CDR2 LQKENI. CDR3 amino acids: CASSPIKTATEAFF. Here the CDR3 DNA reads TGTGCCAGCTCACCGATCAAGACGGCGACTGAAGCTTTCTTT.

The chain couples TRBV2 to TRBJ2-1; 9 bases map to TRBD2. Losses at the gene ends were 8 bases for V and 6 bases for J; bases not matched to a gene: 11. There are 15 residues in the CDR3. Germline loops: CDR1 SNHLY, CDR2 FYNNEI. The CDR3 DNA reads TGTGCCAGCTGGGGCGGGAGGGCTTCGACCAATGAGCAGTTCTTC. Its protein product is CASWGGRASTNEQFF.

This clone rates as medium-sized. The chain uses TRBV7-2 and TRBJ1-2, with 8 bases matching TRBD1. The germline V gene has CDR1 SGHTA and CDR2 FQGNSA. V trimming: 4 bases; J trimming: 4 bases; junction bases outside the gene matches: 5. The CDR3 is 14 residues long. This chain's CDR3 is CASSSDRALYGYTF. DNA for the CDR3: TGTGCCAGCAGCTCGGACAGGGCCCTCTATGGCTACACCTTC. Full variable domain (rest looked up from reference TRBV7-2 and TRBJ1-2): GAGVSQSPSNKVTEKGKDVELRCDPISGHTALYWYRQSLGQGLEFLIYFQGNSAPDKSGLPSDRFSAERTGGSVSTLTIQRTQQEDSAVYLCASSSDRALYGYTFGSGTRLTVV.

The J gene is TRBJ1-1, the V gene TRBV5-5; possibly TRBD1 for D (5 bases). The CDR3 length is 15 residues. Germline V gives CDR1 SGHKS, CDR2 YYEKEE (reference sequence). V dropped 0 bases and J dropped 3 bases, with 12 bases sitting between them. The CDR3 DNA follows: TGTGCCAGCAGCTTGGTGGGAGGAGGGGACACTGAAGCTTTCTTT. This gives the protein CASSLVGGGDTEAFF.